This TCR beta chain was obtained from a study of blood T cell repertoires in COVID-19. Study summary: The cDNA or gDNA used as material had been derived from T cells, B-cell-depleted T cells, or PBMCs.

Those enrolled in Seattle joined during active infection and were followed longitudinally afterward. The germline V gene encodes CDR1 SGHRS and CDR2 YFSETQ. Trimming took 4 bases from V and 4 from J, leaving 5 bases between them. The CDR3 has 11 amino acids. Of note for this clone: At the DNA level, this CDR3 is encoded by other sequences in the same sample as well.

Per the original data handling: Counts of nucleated cells, estimated from reference gene primer amplification, were obtained. Libraries were prepared by immunoSEQ multiplex PCR; TCRdb keeps only in-frame clonotypes and omits some of them. Clone size and the V and J calls come from that table; the DNA yielded D and trimming. The table has some 300,000 clones, approximately 89% seen once; the top ten hold 1.8%. Sequenced material: peripheral blood. The sequence was collected from a woman aged 30 to 39 with COVID-19, enrolled during active disease. The chain carries TRBV5-1 and TRBJ2-5; D is uncertain. The CDR3 loop is CASSPGETQYF. CDR3 sequence (DNA): TGCGCCAGCAGCCCCGGAGAGACCCAGTACTTC.